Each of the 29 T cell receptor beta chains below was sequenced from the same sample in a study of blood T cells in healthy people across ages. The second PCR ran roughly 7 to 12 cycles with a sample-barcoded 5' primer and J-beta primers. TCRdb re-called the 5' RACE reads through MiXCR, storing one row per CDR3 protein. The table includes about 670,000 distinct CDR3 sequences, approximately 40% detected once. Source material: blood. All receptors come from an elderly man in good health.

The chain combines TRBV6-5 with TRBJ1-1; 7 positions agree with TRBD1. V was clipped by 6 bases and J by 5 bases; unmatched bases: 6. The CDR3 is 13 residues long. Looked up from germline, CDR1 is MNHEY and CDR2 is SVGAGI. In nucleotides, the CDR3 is TGTGCCAGCAGGGAGACAGGGAAAACTGAAGCTTTCTTT. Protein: CASRETGKTEAFF.

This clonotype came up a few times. The CDR3 loop is CASSVRDKSDEQYF. As DNA, the CDR3 is TGTGCCAGCAGCGTCCGGGACAAGTCCGACGAGCAGTACTTC. The rearrangement uses TRBV9 and TRBJ2-7; a weak D match, TRBD1 (6 bases). The CDR3 length is 14 residues. Trimming removed 2 bases at V and 5 bases at J, with 14 bases between. Germline values: CDR1 SGDLS, CDR2 YYNGEE. The complete variable domain, with remaining parts taken from reference TRBV9 and TRBJ2-7, reads DSGVTQTPKHLITATGQRVTLRCSPRSGDLSVYWYQQSLDQGLQFLIQYYNGEERAKGNILERFSAQQFPDLHSELNLSSLELGDSALYFCASSVRDKSDEQYFGPGTRLTVT.

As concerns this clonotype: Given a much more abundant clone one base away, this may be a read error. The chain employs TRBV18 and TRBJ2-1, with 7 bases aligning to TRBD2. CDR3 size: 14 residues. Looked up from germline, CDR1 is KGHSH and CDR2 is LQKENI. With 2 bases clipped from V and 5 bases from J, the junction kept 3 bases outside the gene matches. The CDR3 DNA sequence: TGTGCCAGCTCACCAGCGGGGGTAAACAATGAGCAGTTCTTC. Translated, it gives CASSPAGVNNEQFF.

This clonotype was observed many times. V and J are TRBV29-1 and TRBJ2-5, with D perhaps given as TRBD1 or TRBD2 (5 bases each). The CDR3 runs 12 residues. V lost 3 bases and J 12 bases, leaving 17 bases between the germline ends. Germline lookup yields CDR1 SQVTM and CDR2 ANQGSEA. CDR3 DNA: TGCAGCGTTGATGAGTTCAGGGAGACTGAGTACTTC. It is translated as CSVDEFRETEYF. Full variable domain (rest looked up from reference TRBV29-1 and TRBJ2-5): SAVISQKPSRDICQRGTSLTIQCQVDSQVTMMFWYRQQPGQSLTLIATANQGSEATYESGFVIDKFPISRPNLTFSTLTVSNMSPEDSSIYLCSVDEFRETEYFGPGTRLLVL.

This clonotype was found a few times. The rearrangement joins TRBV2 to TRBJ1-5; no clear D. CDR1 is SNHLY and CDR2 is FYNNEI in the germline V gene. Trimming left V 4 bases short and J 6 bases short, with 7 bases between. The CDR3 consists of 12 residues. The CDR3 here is CASSGLSQPQHF. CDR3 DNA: TGTGCCAGCAGTGGACTAAGTCAGCCCCAGCATTTT.

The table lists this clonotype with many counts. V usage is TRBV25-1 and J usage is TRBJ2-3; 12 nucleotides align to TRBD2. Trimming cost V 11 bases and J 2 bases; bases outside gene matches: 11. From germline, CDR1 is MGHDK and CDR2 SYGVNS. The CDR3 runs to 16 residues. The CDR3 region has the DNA TGTGCCGGTGGACTAGCGGGAACCTCGTACACAGATACGCAGTATTTT. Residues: CAGGLAGTSYTDTQYF. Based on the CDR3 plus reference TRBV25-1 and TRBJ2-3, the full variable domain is EADIYQTPRYLVIGTGKKITLECSQTMGHDKMYWYQQDPGMELHLIHYSYGVNSTEKGDLSSESTVSRIRTEHFPLTLESARPSHTSQYLCAGGLAGTSYTDTQYFGPGTRLTVL.

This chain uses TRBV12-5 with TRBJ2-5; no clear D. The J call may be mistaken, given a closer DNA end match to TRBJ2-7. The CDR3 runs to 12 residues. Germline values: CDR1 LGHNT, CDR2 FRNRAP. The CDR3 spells CASASIFYEQYF. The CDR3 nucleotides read TGTGCTAGTGCTTCCATTTTCTACGAGCAGTACTTC.

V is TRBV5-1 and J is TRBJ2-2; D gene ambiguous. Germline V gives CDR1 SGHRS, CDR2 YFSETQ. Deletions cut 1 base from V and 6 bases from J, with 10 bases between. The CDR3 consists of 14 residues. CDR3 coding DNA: TGCGCCAGCAGCTTGAACTCGGACCCCGGGGAGCTGTTTTTT. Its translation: CASSLNSDPGELFF. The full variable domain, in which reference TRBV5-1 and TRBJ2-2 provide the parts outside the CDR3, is KAGVTQTPRYLIKTRGQQVTLSCSPISGHRSVSWYQQTPGQGLQFLFEYFSETQRNKGNFPGRFSGRQFSNSRSEMNVSTLELGDSALYLCASSLNSDPGELFFGEGSRLTVL.

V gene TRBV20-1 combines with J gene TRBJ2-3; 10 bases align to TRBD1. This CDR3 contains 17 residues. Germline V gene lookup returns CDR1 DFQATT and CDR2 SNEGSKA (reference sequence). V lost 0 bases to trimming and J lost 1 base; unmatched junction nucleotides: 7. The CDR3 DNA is TGCAGTGCTAGAGATAAAACCGGGACAGGGGGCACAGATACGCAGTATTTT. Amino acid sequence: CSARDKTGTGGTDTQYF.

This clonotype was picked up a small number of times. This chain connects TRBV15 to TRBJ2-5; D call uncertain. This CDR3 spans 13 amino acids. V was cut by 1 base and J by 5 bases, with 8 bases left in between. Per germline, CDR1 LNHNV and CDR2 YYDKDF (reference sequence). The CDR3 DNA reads TGTGCCACCAGCAGAGTTGCGTTGGAGACCCAGTACTTC. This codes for CATSRVALETQYF.

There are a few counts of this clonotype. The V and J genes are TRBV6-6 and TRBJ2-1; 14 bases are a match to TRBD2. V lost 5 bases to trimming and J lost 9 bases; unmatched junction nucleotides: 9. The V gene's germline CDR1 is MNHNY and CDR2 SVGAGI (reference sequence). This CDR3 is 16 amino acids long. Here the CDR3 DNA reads TGTGCCAGCAGTCCCTCCGGGACTAGCGGGAGAGGTGAGCAGTTCTTC. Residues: CASSPSGTSGRGEQFF.

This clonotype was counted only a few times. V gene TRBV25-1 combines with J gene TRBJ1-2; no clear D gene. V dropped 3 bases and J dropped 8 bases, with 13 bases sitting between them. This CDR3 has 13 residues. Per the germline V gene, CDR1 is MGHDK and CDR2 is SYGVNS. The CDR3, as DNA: TGTGCCAGCAGTGACGGAGGTGTGAGGGGCTACACCTTC. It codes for CASSDGGVRGYTF.

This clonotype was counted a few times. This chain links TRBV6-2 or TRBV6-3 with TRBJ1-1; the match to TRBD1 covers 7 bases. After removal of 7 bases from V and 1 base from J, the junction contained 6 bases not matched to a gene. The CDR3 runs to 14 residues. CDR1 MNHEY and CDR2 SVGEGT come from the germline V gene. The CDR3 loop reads CASTLRTGNTEAFF. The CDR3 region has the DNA TGTGCCAGCACCCTTCGGACAGGGAACACTGAAGCTTTCTTT.

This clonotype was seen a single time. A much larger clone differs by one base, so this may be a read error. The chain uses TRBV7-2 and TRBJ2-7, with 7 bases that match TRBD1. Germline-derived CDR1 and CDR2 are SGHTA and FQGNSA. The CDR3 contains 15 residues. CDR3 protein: CAGSLMDRSSYEQYF. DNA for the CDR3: TGTGCCGGCAGCTTGATGGACAGGAGCTCCTACGAGCAGTACTTC.

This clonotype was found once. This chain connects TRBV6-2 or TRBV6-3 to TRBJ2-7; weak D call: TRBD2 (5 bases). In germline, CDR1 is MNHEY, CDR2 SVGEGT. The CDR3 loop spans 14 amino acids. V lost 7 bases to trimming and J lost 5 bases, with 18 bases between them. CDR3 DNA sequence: TGTGCCAGCAAAAAGGATTCGGGAACGGACGAGCAGTACTTC. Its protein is CASKKDSGTDEQYF.

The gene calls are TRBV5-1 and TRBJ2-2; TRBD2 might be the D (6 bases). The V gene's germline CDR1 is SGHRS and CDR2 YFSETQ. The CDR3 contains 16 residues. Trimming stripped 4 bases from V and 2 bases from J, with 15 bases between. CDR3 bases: TGCGCCAGCAGCCTGGAGTGGAGGGTAAACACCGGGGAGCTGTTTTTT. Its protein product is CASSLEWRVNTGELFF.

The CDR3 is CASSEDQGETQYF. For the CDR3, the DNA is TGTGCCAGCAGTGAGGACCAGGGAGAGACCCAGTACTTC. J is TRBJ2-5 and V is TRBV6-5; a possible D gene is TRBD1 (5 bases). The CDR3 length is 13 residues. CDR1 is MNHEY and CDR2 is SVGAGI in the germline V gene. V lost 5 bases to trimming and J lost 4 bases, with 11 bases between them.

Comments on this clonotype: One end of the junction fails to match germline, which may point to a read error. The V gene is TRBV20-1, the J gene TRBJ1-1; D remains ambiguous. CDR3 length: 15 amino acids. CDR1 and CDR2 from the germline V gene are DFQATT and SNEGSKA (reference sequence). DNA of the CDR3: TGCAGTGTTAGAGATAGTGGGGTCAGCGTAACTGAAGCTTTCTTT. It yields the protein CSVRDSGVSVTEAFF.

The CDR3: CATSEQDRGYEQYF. The CDR3 bases are TGTGCCACCAGTGAACAGGACAGGGGATACGAGCAGTACTTC. The chain employs TRBV24-1 and TRBJ2-7, with 9 positions matching TRBD1. Per the germline V gene, CDR1 is KGHDR and CDR2 is SFDVKD. This CDR3 spans 14 amino acids. After removal of 4 bases from V and 4 bases from J, the junction contained 4 bases not matched to a gene.

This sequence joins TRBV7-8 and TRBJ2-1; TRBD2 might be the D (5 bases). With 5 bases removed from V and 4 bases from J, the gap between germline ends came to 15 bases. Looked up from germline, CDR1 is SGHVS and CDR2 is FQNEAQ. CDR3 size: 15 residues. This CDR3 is CASSSSRGPYNEQFF. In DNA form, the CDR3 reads TGTGCCAGCAGCAGCTCCCGCGGGCCGTACAATGAGCAGTTCTTC.

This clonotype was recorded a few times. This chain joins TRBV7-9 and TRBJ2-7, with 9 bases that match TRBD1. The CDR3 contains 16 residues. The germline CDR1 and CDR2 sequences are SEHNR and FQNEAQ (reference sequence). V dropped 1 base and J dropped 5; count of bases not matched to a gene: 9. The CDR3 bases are TGTGCCAGCAGCTTAGATATGGGACAGGGTCGGCACGAGCAGTACTTC. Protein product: CASSLDMGQGRHEQYF.

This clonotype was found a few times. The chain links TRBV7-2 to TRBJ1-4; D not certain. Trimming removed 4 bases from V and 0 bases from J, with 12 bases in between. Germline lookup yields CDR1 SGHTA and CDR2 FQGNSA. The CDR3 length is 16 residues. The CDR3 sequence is CASSWRAGATNEKLFF. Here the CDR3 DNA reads TGTGCCAGCAGCTGGAGGGCGGGAGCAACTAATGAAAAACTGTTTTTT.

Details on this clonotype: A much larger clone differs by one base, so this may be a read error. Here the CDR3 reads CASSQLTAGNVETQYF. CDR3 in DNA: TGCGCCAGCAGCCAACTCACGGCAGGGAATGTGGAGACCCAGTACTTC. This sequence joins TRBV4-1 and TRBJ2-5; a weak D match, TRBD1 (5 bases). This CDR3 comprises 16 residues. V was clipped by 2 bases and J by 5 bases, with 18 bases between them. From germline, CDR1 is MGHRA and CDR2 YSYEKL.

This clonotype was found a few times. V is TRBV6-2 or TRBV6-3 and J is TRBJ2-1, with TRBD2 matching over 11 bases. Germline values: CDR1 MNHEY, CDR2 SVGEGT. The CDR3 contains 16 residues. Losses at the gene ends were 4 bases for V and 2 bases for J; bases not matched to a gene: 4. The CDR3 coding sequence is TGTGCCAGCAGTTCTACTAGCGGGAGACCCTACAATGAGCAGTTCTTC. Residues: CASSSTSGRPYNEQFF.

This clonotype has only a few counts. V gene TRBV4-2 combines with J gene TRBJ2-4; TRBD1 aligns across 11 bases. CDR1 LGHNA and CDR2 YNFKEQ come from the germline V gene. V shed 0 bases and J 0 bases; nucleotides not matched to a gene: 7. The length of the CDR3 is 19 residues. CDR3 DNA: TGTGCCAGCAGCCAAGACCCCGGGACAGGGGGACAAGCCAAAAACATTCAGTACTTC. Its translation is CASSQDPGTGGQAKNIQYF.

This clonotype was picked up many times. The CDR3 DNA reads TGCGCCAGCAGCCAACGAGCAGGATACTATGGCTACACCTTC. Translating it yields CASSQRAGYYGYTF. The chain combines TRBV4-3 with TRBJ1-2, with D uncertain. This CDR3 region has 14 residues. V lost 2 bases and J lost 3, with 10 bases in between. Germline CDR1 and CDR2: LGHNA and YSLEER.

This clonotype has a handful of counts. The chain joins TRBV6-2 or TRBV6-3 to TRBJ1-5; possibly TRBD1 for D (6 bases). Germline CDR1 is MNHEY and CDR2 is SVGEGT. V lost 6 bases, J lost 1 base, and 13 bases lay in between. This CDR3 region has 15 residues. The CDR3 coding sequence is TGTGCCAGCAGCGGACAGAGGCTGAGCAATCAGCCCCAGCATTTT. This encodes CASSGQRLSNQPQHF.

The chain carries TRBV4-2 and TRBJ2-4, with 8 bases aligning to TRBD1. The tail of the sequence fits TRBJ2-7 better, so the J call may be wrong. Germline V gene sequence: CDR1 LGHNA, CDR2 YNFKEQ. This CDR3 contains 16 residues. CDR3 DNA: TGTGCCAGCAGCCAAGCTACCGTACAGGGGGCCTACGAGCAGTACTTC. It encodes CASSQATVQGAYEQYF.

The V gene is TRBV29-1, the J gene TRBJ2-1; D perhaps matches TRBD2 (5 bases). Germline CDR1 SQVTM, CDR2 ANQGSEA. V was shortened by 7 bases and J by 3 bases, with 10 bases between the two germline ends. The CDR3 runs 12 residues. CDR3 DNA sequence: TGCAGCGCTACCCGGGACTACAATGAGCAGTTCTTC. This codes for CSATRDYNEQFF.